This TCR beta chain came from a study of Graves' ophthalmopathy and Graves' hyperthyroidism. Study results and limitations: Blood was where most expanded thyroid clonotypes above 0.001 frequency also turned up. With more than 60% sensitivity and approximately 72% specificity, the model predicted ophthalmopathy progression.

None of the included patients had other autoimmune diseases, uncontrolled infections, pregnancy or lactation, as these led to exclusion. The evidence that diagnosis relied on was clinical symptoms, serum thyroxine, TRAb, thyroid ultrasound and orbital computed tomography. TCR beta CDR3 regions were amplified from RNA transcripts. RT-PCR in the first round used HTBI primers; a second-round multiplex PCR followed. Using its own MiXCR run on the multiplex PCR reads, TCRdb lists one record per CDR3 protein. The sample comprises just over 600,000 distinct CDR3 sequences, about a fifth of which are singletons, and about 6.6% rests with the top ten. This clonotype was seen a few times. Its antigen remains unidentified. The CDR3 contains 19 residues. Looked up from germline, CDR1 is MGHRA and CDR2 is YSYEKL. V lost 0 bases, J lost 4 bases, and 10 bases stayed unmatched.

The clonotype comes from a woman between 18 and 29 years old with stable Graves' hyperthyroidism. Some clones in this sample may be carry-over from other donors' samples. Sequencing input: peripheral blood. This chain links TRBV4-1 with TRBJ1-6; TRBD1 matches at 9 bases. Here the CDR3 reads CASSQDRDRAFLYNSPLHF. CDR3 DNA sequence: TGCGCCAGCAGCCAAGATCGGGACAGGGCCTTCTTATATAATTCACCCCTCCACTTT.